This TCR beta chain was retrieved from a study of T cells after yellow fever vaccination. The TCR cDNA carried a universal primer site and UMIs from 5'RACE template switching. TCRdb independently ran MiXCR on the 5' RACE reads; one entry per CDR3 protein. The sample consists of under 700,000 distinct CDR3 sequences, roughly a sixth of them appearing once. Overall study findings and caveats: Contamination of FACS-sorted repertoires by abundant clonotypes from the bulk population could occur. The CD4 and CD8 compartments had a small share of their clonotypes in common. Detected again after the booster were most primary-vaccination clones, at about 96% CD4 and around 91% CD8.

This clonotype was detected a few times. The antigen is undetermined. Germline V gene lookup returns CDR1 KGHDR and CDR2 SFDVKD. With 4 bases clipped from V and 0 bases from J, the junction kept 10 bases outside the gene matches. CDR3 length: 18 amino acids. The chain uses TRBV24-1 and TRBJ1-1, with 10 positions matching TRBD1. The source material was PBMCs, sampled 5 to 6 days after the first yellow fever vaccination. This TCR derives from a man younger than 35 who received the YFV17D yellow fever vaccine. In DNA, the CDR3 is TGTGCCACCAGTGACCCCAGGGACAGGGGCCACATGAACACTGAAGCTTTCTTT. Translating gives CATSDPRDRGHMNTEAFF.